Listed here are 27 T cell receptor beta chains from one sample, sequenced in a study of CD8 T cells in Susac syndrome. Reverse transcription of about 0.5 to 1 ug RNA used random hexamers. Via MiXCR, TCRdb re-called the immunoSEQ multiplex PCR reads, giving one row per CDR3 protein. This sample yields 120,000 to 150,000 distinct CDR3 sequences, of which approximately 94% are seen a single time; approximately 0.09% belongs to the top ten. The specimen sequenced was CD4+ T cells from PBMCs. The receptor set was obtained from a human donor in good health.

The chain joins TRBV2 to TRBJ2-7, with 9 nucleotides matching TRBD1. CDR1 SNHLY and CDR2 FYNNEI come from the germline V gene. J was trimmed by 4 bases and V by 5 bases; bases with no gene match: 3. There are 13 residues in the CDR3. The CDR3 nucleotides are TGTGCCAGCAGTAACAGGGGGCGGTACGAGCAGTACTTC. It specifies CASSNRGRYEQYF.

This chain joins TRBV20-1 and TRBJ2-4, with 8 bases fitting TRBD1. The V gene's germline CDR1 is DFQATT and CDR2 SNEGSKA (reference sequence). The CDR3 spans 16 residues. The ends lost 5 bases at V and 0 bases at J; junction bases unmatched: 9. CDR3 DNA sequence: TGCAGTGCTGCCCACCGGACAGGGCTAGCCAAAAACATTCAGTACTTC. Its protein product is CSAAHRTGLAKNIQYF.

The chain carries TRBV12-3 or TRBV12-4 and TRBJ2-5; a weak D match, TRBD2 (5 bases). The CDR3 spans 13 residues. Trimming shortened V by 3 bases and J by 2 bases, and 7 bases separated the two germline ends. The CDR3: CASSLGGQETQYF. The CDR3 region has the DNA TGTGCCAGCAGTTTGGGCGGGCAAGAGACCCAGTACTTC.

This clonotype is a singleton in its sample. The rearrangement joins TRBV7-9 to TRBJ1-2; D is unclear. The CDR3 covers 12 residues. In germline, CDR1 is SEHNR, CDR2 FQNEAQ (reference sequence). The V and J ends lost 5 bases and 8 bases respectively, with 12 bases between them. The CDR3 nucleotides read TGTGCCAGCAGCCTCGGGGTTTTGGGCTACACCTTC. Amino acids: CASSLGVLGYTF.

The chain employs TRBV15 and TRBJ1-4, with D unclear. Germline CDR1 reads LNHNV; CDR2 reads YYDKDF (reference sequence). The CDR3 consists of 13 residues. V shed 1 base and J shed 2 bases, with 2 bases lying between them. This chain's CDR3 is CATSRATNEKLFF. CDR3 bases: TGTGCCACCAGCAGAGCCACTAATGAAAAACTGTTTTTT.

The V call is TRBV28, the J call TRBJ2-5; 12 nucleotides align to TRBD1. The CDR3 runs to 14 residues. The germline V gene has CDR1 MDHEN and CDR2 SYDVKM. The junction had 8 bases not matched to a gene; V was cut back by 8 bases and J by 7 bases. The CDR3 nucleotides read TGTGCCAGCGGGACAGGGGGCGCCCTGGCGACCCAGTACTTC. Amino acid sequence: CASGTGGALATQYF.

The V and J genes are TRBV3-1 and TRBJ2-1; no reliable D call. CDR3 length equals 11 residues. Looked up from germline, CDR1 is LGHDT and CDR2 is YNNKEL (reference sequence). The V end lost 8 bases, the J end lost 10 bases, and 12 bases lay between the germline ends. CDR3 sequence: CASRYGDEQFF. In DNA form, the CDR3 reads TGTGCCAGCCGGTATGGAGACGAGCAGTTCTTC.

J is TRBJ2-1 and V is TRBV7-8; 10 nucleotides agree with TRBD2. Trimming at V came to 8 bases and at J to 4 bases, leaving 11 bases not matched to a gene. The CDR3 runs to 16 residues. The V gene's germline CDR1 is SGHVS and CDR2 FQNEAQ. The CDR3 nucleotides are TGTGCCAGCCAACCCAGGGGACTAGCGTCTTACAATGAGCAGTTCTTC. Translated: CASQPRGLASYNEQFF. The full variable domain, in which reference TRBV7-8 and TRBJ2-1 provide the parts outside the CDR3, is GAGVSQSPRYKVAKRGQDVALRCDPISGHVSLFWYQQALGQGPEFLTYFQNEAQLDKSGLPSDRFFAERPEGSVSTLKIQRTQQEDSAVYLCASQPRGLASYNEQFFGPGTRLTVL.

V is TRBV20-1 and J is TRBJ2-2, with 7 nucleotides matching TRBD1. The length of the CDR3 is 14 residues. The ends lost 1 base at V and 9 bases at J; junction bases unmatched: 8. Germline V gives CDR1 DFQATT, CDR2 SNEGSKA (reference sequence). CDR3 in DNA: TGCAGTGCTAGAGGAGGGGGCGCGGCGCGGGAGCTGTTTTTT. Its protein is CSARGGGAARELFF.

This chain connects TRBV19 to TRBJ2-5, with D tentatively TRBD2 (6 bases). V lost 4 bases to trimming and J lost 5 bases, with 17 bases between them. Germline V gives CDR1 LNHDA, CDR2 SQIVND (reference sequence). The CDR3 loop spans 15 amino acids. CDR3 in amino acids: CASSTSGGTRETQYF. Written as DNA, the CDR3 is TGTGCCAGTAGTACGTCTGGCGGGACTCGGGAGACCCAGTACTTC.

The V gene is TRBV5-1, the J gene TRBJ2-7, with D maybe TRBD1 (6 bases). V was trimmed by 3 bases and J by 6 bases, leaving 19 bases between them. CDR1 and CDR2 from the germline V gene are SGHRS and YFSETQ. The CDR3 spans 15 residues. CDR3 region: CASSSLQGKRGEQYF. DNA for the CDR3: TGCGCCAGCAGCTCCCTACAGGGAAAAAGGGGCGAGCAGTACTTC.

The rearrangement links TRBV29-1 to TRBJ1-5; unclear D gene. V was trimmed by 6 bases and J by 0 bases, leaving 9 bases between them. This CDR3 is built from 13 residues. Germline loops: CDR1 SQVTM, CDR2 ANQGSEA. As DNA, the CDR3 is TGCAGCGTCACTGATGATAGCAATCAGCCCCAGCATTTT. Translated: CSVTDDSNQPQHF. The full variable domain, in which reference TRBV29-1 and TRBJ1-5 provide the parts outside the CDR3, is SAVISQKPSRDICQRGTSLTIQCQVDSQVTMMFWYRQQPGQSLTLIATANQGSEATYESGFVIDKFPISRPNLTFSTLTVSNMSPEDSSIYLCSVTDDSNQPQHFGDGTRLSIL.

Concerning this clonotype: Mismatch with germline at one junction end may stem from a read error. The chain uses TRBV5-1 and TRBJ2-7, with TRBD2 as a possible D gene (5 bases). Germline V CDR1 and CDR2: SGHRS, YFSETQ. The CDR3 extends over 15 amino acids. CDR3 coding DNA: TGCGCCAGCAGTTTGGCTGAGGGCCTCACCTACGAGCAGTACTTC. Amino acid sequence: CASSLAEGLTYEQYF.

The gene calls are TRBV5-6 and TRBJ2-3, with 9 bases that match TRBD1. From germline, CDR1 is SGHDT and CDR2 YYEEEE. The CDR3 is 15 residues long. The trim removed 3 bases at V and 2 bases at J, leaving 4 bases unmatched. This CDR3 is CASSSGTGLTDTQYF. DNA of the CDR3: TGTGCCAGCAGCTCCGGGACAGGGCTCACAGATACGCAGTATTTT.

The chain has TRBV7-9 and TRBJ1-2; 10 nucleotides line up with TRBD1. The germline CDR1 and CDR2 sequences are SEHNR and FQNEAQ (reference sequence). The CDR3 sequence is 16 residues long. Trimming cost V 0 bases and J 6 bases; bases outside gene matches: 7. This CDR3 reads CASSLAGTGDLHGYTF. CDR3 bases: TGTGCCAGCAGCTTAGCTGGGACAGGGGACCTCCATGGCTACACCTTC.

This clonotype occurred once. V usage is TRBV13 and J usage is TRBJ2-2; no definite D call. The CDR3 length is 16 residues. Trimming stripped 5 bases from V and 4 bases from J, with 17 bases between. Looked up from germline, CDR1 is PRHDT and CDR2 is FYEKMQ (reference sequence). The DNA for the CDR3 is TGTGCCAGCAGCCGCGGTGGGCGGCGAGCCACCGGGGAGCTGTTTTTT. This sequence encodes CASSRGGRRATGELFF.

The gene calls are TRBV28 and TRBJ2-3, with 12 bases matching TRBD2. CDR1 is MDHEN, CDR2 SYDVKM, per germline. The CDR3 runs to 15 residues. V was pared by 6 bases and J by 4 bases, with 5 bases of the junction left unmatched. The CDR3 reads CASSRTSGMADTQYF. In DNA, the CDR3 is TGTGCCAGCAGCAGGACTAGCGGGATGGCAGATACGCAGTATTTT.

The chain employs TRBV10-1 and TRBJ2-5; D not resolved. V was trimmed by 3 bases and J by 1 base, leaving 3 bases between them. Germline V CDR1 and CDR2: WNHNN, SYGVQD (reference sequence). The CDR3 has 12 amino acids. The CDR3 region has the DNA TGCGCCAGCAGTGATACCCAAGAGACCCAGTACTTC. It translates to CASSDTQETQYF.

The V call is TRBV28, the J call TRBJ1-3, with unresolved D. Trimming removed 2 bases at V and 4 bases at J, with 9 bases between. CDR1 is MDHEN and CDR2 is SYDVKM in the germline V gene. This CDR3 contains 14 residues. The CDR3 nucleotides are TGTGCCAGCAGTTTACTTCACGCAGGAAACACCATATATTTT. Translating it yields CASSLLHAGNTIYF.

The rearrangement uses TRBV24-1 and TRBJ2-1, with 8 bases matching TRBD2. This CDR3 has 14 amino acids. After removal of 6 bases from V and 2 bases from J, the junction contained 2 bases not matched to a gene. Germline CDR1 KGHDR, CDR2 SFDVKD. The CDR3 reads CATSKGLAYNEQFF. The CDR3 DNA sequence: TGTGCCACCAGTAAGGGACTAGCCTACAATGAGCAGTTCTTC.

The rearrangement joins TRBV23-1 to TRBJ1-2; 10 positions match TRBD1. TRBV23-1 is an open reading frame whose function is uncertain. This CDR3 region has 13 residues. Trimming removed 10 bases from V and 1 base from J; junction bases left unmatched: 3. This CDR3 is CATGTGDNYGYTF. CDR3 bases: TGCGCCACCGGGACAGGGGATAACTATGGCTACACCTTC.

For the CDR3, the DNA is TGTGCCAGCAGGACCCGGGCCCATCTCTACAATGAGCAGTTCTTC. As protein: CASRTRAHLYNEQFF. The gene calls are TRBV7-2 and TRBJ2-1; D gene unclear. CDR3 length equals 15 residues. Germline loops: CDR1 SGHTA, CDR2 FQGNSA. Trimming left V 6 bases short and J 3 bases short, with 15 bases between. The whole variable domain, remainder taken from reference TRBV7-2 and TRBJ2-1, is GAGVSQSPSNKVTEKGKDVELRCDPISGHTALYWYRQSLGQGLEFLIYFQGNSAPDKSGLPSDRFSAERTGGSVSTLTIQRTQQEDSAVYLCASRTRAHLYNEQFFGPGTRLTVL.

The rearrangement joins TRBV29-1 to TRBJ2-3; a weak D match, TRBD2 (5 bases). V shed 5 bases and J shed 6 bases, with 15 bases lying between them. Per the germline V gene, CDR1 is SQVTM and CDR2 is ANQGSEA. The CDR3 consists of 13 residues. CDR3 loop: CSVCQDSPDTQYF. In DNA form, the CDR3 reads TGCAGCGTTTGCCAGGACTCCCCCGATACGCAGTATTTT.

The CDR3 DNA is TGTGCCAGCAGCCCGAGTAGCGGGAAACCGGTAGATACGCAGTATTTT. Amino acid sequence: CASSPSSGKPVDTQYF. This rearrangement joins TRBV7-2 to TRBJ2-3; 8 bases align to TRBD2. Germline values: CDR1 SGHTA, CDR2 FQGNSA. This CDR3 spans 16 amino acids. The V segment lost 5 bases and the J segment 5 bases; nucleotides outside the gene matches: 12.

The chain joins TRBV11-2 to TRBJ2-5; 7 nucleotides line up with TRBD1. The CDR3 has 16 residues. Germline V gives CDR1 SGHAT, CDR2 FQNNGV. The V segment lost 5 bases and the J segment 1 base; nucleotides outside the gene matches: 10. The CDR3 DNA is TGTGCCAGCAGCCCCCGACAGGGTGTGAGCCAAGAGACCCAGTACTTC. Translating it yields CASSPRQGVSQETQYF.

V and J are TRBV15 and TRBJ1-1, with 11 bases fitting TRBD1. Per germline, CDR1 LNHNV and CDR2 YYDKDF (reference sequence). V was pared by 3 bases and J by 8 bases, with 8 bases of the junction left unmatched. The length of the CDR3 is 15 residues. In DNA form, the CDR3 reads TGTGCCACCAGCAGGACTGGGACAGGGGGGTCCGAAGCTTTCTTT. Protein product: CATSRTGTGGSEAFF.

The rearrangement uses TRBV7-9 and TRBJ1-1; the D is unclear. The CDR3 extends over 14 amino acids. Trimming pared 6 bases from V and 1 base from J, leaving 12 bases between. CDR1 SEHNR and CDR2 FQNEAQ come from the germline V gene (reference sequence). CDR3 DNA sequence: TGTGCCAGCAGTGGGAAAGCCCCGAACACTGAAGCTTTCTTT. This sequence encodes CASSGKAPNTEAFF.